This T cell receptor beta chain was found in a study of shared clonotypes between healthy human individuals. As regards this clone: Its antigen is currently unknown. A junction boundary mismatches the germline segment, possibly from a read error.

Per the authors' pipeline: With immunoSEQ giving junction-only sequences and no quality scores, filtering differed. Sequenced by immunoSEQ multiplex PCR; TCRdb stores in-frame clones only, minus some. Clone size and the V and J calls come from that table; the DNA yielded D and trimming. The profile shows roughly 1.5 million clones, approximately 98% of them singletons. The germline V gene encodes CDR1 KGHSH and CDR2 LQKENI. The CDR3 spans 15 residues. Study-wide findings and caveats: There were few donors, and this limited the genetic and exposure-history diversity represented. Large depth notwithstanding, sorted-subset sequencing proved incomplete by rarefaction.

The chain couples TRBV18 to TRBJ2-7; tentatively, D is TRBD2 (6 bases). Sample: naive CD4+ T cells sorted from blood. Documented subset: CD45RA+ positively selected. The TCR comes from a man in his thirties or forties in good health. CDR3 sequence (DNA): TGTGCCAGCGCACCCGGGACTCTGAGCTCCTACGAGCAGTACTTC. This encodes CASAPGTLSSYEQYF.